Listed below are T cell receptor beta chains from one sample, sequenced in a study of blood T cell repertoires in COVID-19. TCRdb's copy holds only in-frame clones and misses some; the assay was immunoSEQ multiplex PCR. Here the sample spans under 300,000 clones, 65% to 85% being singletons. The specimen was peripheral blood. These receptors all stem from an elderly man with acute or convalescent COVID-19. CDR3s include the opening cysteine and the closing phenylalanine or tryptophan. The D gene is left open where the match is weak. Part of the rows lack a size; the others show once, few, many or a class for expanded clones.

TRBD2	TRBV6-5	-	TRBJ2-1	CASKIAGGVNEQFF	TGTGCCAGCAAAATAGCGGGAGGGGTCAATGAGCAGTTCTTC
-	TRBV2	-	TRBJ1-1	CASSEGLRNTEAFF	TGTGCCAGCAGTGAAGGACTGCGGAACACTGAAGCTTTCTTT
-	TRBV18	-	TRBJ1-6	CASSRGQGPLHF	TGTGCCAGCTCAAGGGGCCAGGGCCCCCTCCACTTT
-	TRBV5-1	-	TRBJ2-7	CASSLAQVRRGYEQYF	TGCGCCAGCAGCTTGGCCCAGGTTCGTAGGGGTTACGAGCAGTACTTC
-	TRBV5-4	-	TRBJ2-3	CASSLKFSQNTQYF	TGTGCCAGCAGCTTAAAGTTTAGTCAAAATACGCAGTATTTT
-	TRBV4-1	-	TRBJ2-1	CASSQVQAGDHEQFF	TGCGCCAGCAGCCAAGTACAGGCAGGGGACCATGAGCAGTTCTTC
-	TRBV2	-	TRBJ1-2	CASSERAGGVYGYTF	TGTGCCAGCAGTGAGCGGGCCGGGGGAGTCTATGGCTACACCTTC
-	TRBV20-1	few	TRBJ2-1	CSASRQRAGYNEQFF	TGCAGTGCTAGTCGGCAGCGCGCCGGCTACAATGAGCAGTTCTTC
-	TRBV6-5	once	TRBJ2-5	CASKPWGVGLETQYF	TGTGCCAGCAAGCCTTGGGGCGTCGGGTTGGAGACCCAGTACTTC
-	TRBV2	-	TRBJ2-3	CASSEAQVTDTQYF	TGTGCCAGCAGTGAAGCGCAGGTCACAGATACGCAGTATTTT
-	TRBV14	-	TRBJ2-5	CASSQYNLRETQYF	TGTGCCAGCAGCCAATATAACTTGCGAGAGACCCAGTACTTC
TRBD1	TRBV28	few	TRBJ2-5	CASTELGSLYRGKGTQYF	TGTGCCAGCACCGAGCTGGGCTCTCTCTACAGGGGAAAAGGGACCCAGTACTTC
TRBD1	TRBV19	many	TRBJ1-5	CASPRDRGIYQPQHF	TGTGCCAGTCCGCGAGACAGGGGAATTTATCAGCCCCAGCATTTT
-	TRBV5-1	-	TRBJ1-6	CASSAETGRNSPLHF	TGCGCCAGCAGCGCCGAGACAGGACGAAATTCACCCCTCCACTTT
-	TRBV19	-	TRBJ2-5	CASSINGGPPETQYF	TGTGCCAGTAGTATAAACGGGGGACCTCCAGAGACCCAGTACTTC
-	TRBV25-1	-	TRBJ2-4	CASRAEGKNIQYF	TGTGCCAGCAGGGCGGAGGGCAAAAACATTCAGTACTTC
TRBD1	TRBV11-2	few	TRBJ1-1	CASSGQGTSTEAFF	TGTGCCAGCAGCGGACAGGGGACAAGCACTGAAGCTTTCTTT
TRBD1	TRBV30	-	TRBJ2-6	CAWSDTYKTGNAANVLTF	TGTGCCTGGAGCGACACCTATAAGACAGGGAACGCGGCCAACGTCCTGACTTTC
TRBD2	TRBV7-9	-	TRBJ2-1	CASTPTSGGVYEQFF	TGTGCCAGCACCCCGACTAGCGGGGGGGTCTATGAGCAGTTCTTC
-	TRBV28	-	TRBJ1-2	CASSLERLGAGYGYTF	TGTGCCAGCAGTCTAGAGAGGTTGGGGGCGGGCTATGGCTACACCTTC
TRBD2	TRBV5-1	-	TRBJ2-3	CASSRSGTTDTQYF	TGCGCCAGCAGTCGTAGCGGGACCACAGATACGCAGTATTTT
TRBD2	TRBV2	-	TRBJ2-1	CASKRLTSGDEQFF	TGTGCCAGCAAACGGTTGACTAGCGGCGATGAGCAGTTCTTC
TRBD2	TRBV5-1	-	TRBJ2-2	CASSLANAGGQTGELFF	TGCGCCAGCAGCTTGGCCAATGCGGGGGGGCAAACCGGGGAGCTGTTTTTT
-	TRBV20-1	-	TRBJ2-7	CSASRVAEQYF	TGCAGTGCTTCCAGGGTAGCCGAGCAGTACTTC
-	TRBV19	-	TRBJ2-1	CASRTSRQGRVSEQFF	TGTGCCAGTAGGACTTCAAGACAGGGGAGGGTTAGTGAGCAGTTCTTC
-	TRBV27	-	TRBJ1-2	CASSSGRGNYGYTF	TGTGCCAGCAGTTCCGGTAGGGGCAACTATGGCTACACCTTC